This T cell receptor (beta chain) derives from a study of blood T cell repertoires in COVID-19. Study-wide context: COVID-19 samples collected from the United States, Italy and Spain covered acute and convalescent phases. PBMCs, B-cell-depleted T cells, or T cells provided the cDNA or gDNA that made up the material.

The germline gives CDR1 SGHRS, CDR2 YFSETQ. CDR3 length: 15 amino acids. Trimming left V 0 bases short and J 1 base short, with 11 bases between. Per the original methods: Reference gene primer amplification gave estimated nucleated cell counts. The assay was immunoSEQ multiplex PCR, and TCRdb's table has in-frame clones only and misses some. That table furnishes V, J and clone size, whereas the DNA furnished D and trimming. In the table there are about 200,000 clones, around 84% of which are singletons. The receptor was derived from a human donor in a cohort sampled during active COVID-19. The sequenced sample consisted of peripheral blood. V gene TRBV5-1 combines with J gene TRBJ2-7, with D possibly matching TRBD1 (6 bases). The CDR3 is CASSLVTGYSYEQYF. The CDR3 DNA follows: TGCGCCAGCAGCTTGGTGACAGGCTATTCCTACGAGCAGTACTTC.